The 10 T cell receptor beta chains listed next were all sequenced from one sample in a study of blood T cell repertoires in COVID-19. Method: immunoSEQ multiplex PCR; TCRdb's copy keeps in-frame clones and lacks some. This table has under 200,000 clones, less than 90% appearing once. Specimen: peripheral blood. The receptors originated from a woman in her seventies with COVID-19, enrolled during active disease.

This clone showed up just a few times. The V call is TRBV5-6, the J call TRBJ2-7, with 9 nucleotides matching TRBD2. The CDR3 totals 16 residues. Germline V gene data show CDR1 as SGHDT and CDR2 as YYEEEE. V shed 2 bases and J 5 bases; nucleotides not matched to a gene: 11. CDR3 nucleotide sequence: TGTGCCAGCAGCTTTCGCGGGGGGGCCGGGTTCGACGAGCAGTACTTC. This codes for CASSFRGGAGFDEQYF. Filled out from reference TRBV5-6 and TRBJ2-7, the complete variable domain reads DAGVTQSPTHLIKTRGQQVTLRCSPKSGHDTVSWYQQALGQGPQFIFQYYEEEERQRGNFPDRFSGHQFPNYSSELNVNALLLGDSALYLCASSFRGGAGFDEQYFGPGTRLTVT.

The CDR3 region has the DNA TGTGCCAGCAGCGCGGACAGGGCCCGAGATACGCAGTATTTT. Protein sequence: CASSADRARDTQYF. The rearrangement joins TRBV9 to TRBJ2-3; TRBD1 aligns across 8 bases. The CDR3 sequence is 14 residues long. Germline trimming cut 3 bases from V and 5 bases from J; bases unmatched to any gene: 5. Germline V CDR1 and CDR2: SGDLS, YYNGEE.

The rearrangement joins TRBV7-2 to TRBJ1-5, with no clear D. The V end lost 5 bases, the J end lost 5 bases, and 13 bases lay between the germline ends. Germline V lookup: CDR1 SGHTA, CDR2 FQGNSA. The CDR3 is made up of 14 amino acids. CDR3 nucleotides: TGTGCCAGCAGCGAGGGTCTGGGTGATCAGCCCCAGCATTTT. Translated, it gives CASSEGLGDQPQHF.

The J gene is TRBJ1-1, the V gene TRBV5-1; D uncertain. This CDR3 has 14 amino acids. Germline assignment: CDR1 SGHRS and CDR2 YFSETQ. Trimming left V 0 bases short and J 1 base short, with 7 bases between. CDR3 in DNA: TGCGCCAGCAGCTTGGCCGGAGGGAACACTGAAGCTTTCTTT. It is translated as CASSLAGGNTEAFF. The whole variable domain, remainder taken from reference TRBV5-1 and TRBJ1-1, is KAGVTQTPRYLIKTRGQQVTLSCSPISGHRSVSWYQQTPGQGLQFLFEYFSETQRNKGNFPGRFSGRQFSNSRSEMNVSTLELGDSALYLCASSLAGGNTEAFFGQGTRLTVV.

CDR3 region: CASSLMWGPYNEQFF. The CDR3 DNA sequence: TGTGCCAGCAGCTTGATGTGGGGGCCCTACAATGAGCAGTTCTTC. The chain couples TRBV5-8 to TRBJ2-1; weak D call: TRBD1 (6 bases). The germline CDR1 and CDR2 sequences are SGHTS and YDEGEE. The V gene lost 1 base and the J gene lost 2 bases, with 10 bases spanning the gap. The CDR3 covers 15 residues.

The genes are TRBV27 and TRBJ2-7, with D maybe TRBD2 (5 bases). The germline V and J ends were trimmed by 5 bases and 0 bases, with 11 bases remaining between them. This CDR3 has 14 residues. Germline CDR1 is MNHEY and CDR2 is SMNVEV (reference sequence). The CDR3 DNA reads TGTGCCAGCAGTCGTAAAGGGAGCTCCTACGAGCAGTACGTC. Protein product: CASSRKGSSYEQYV.

The V and J genes are TRBV5-8 and TRBJ2-7; 7 nucleotides line up with TRBD2. After removal of 3 bases from V and 0 bases from J, the junction contained 9 bases not matched to a gene. CDR1 is SGHTS, CDR2 YDEGEE, per germline. The CDR3 extends over 16 amino acids. Here the CDR3 DNA reads TGTGCCAGCAGCTCAATAGCGACTAGCCTCTCCTACGAGCAGTACTTC. Translation: CASSSIATSLSYEQYF.

This clone was recorded only once. J is TRBJ2-1 and V is TRBV11-2; 8 bases are shared with TRBD2. The trim removed 6 bases at V and 0 bases at J, leaving 4 bases unmatched. Germline V gene lookup returns CDR1 SGHAT and CDR2 FQNNGV. The length of the CDR3 is 15 residues. DNA for the CDR3: TGTGCCAGCAGAGTAGCGGGGTACTCCTACAATGAGCAGTTCTTC. This translates into CASRVAGYSYNEQFF.

The rearrangement joins TRBV28 to TRBJ2-1; 11 bases are shared with TRBD2. Germline lookup yields CDR1 MDHEN and CDR2 SYDVKM. The V and J ends lost 9 bases and 4 bases, in that order; junction bases with no gene match: 5. CDR3 length equals 14 residues. CDR3 residues: CASRLAGTYNEQFF. For the CDR3, the DNA is TGTGCCAGTCGACTAGCGGGAACTTACAATGAGCAGTTCTTC.

The J gene is TRBJ1-5, the V gene TRBV30; no clear D gene. The CDR3 is 15 residues long. V shed 6 bases and J shed 4 bases, with 19 bases lying between them. The germline V gene has CDR1 GTSNPN and CDR2 SVGIG (reference sequence). The CDR3, as DNA: TGTGCCTGCTCATCCTTGGGCCTGCTGAATCAGCCCCAGCATTTT. Translating gives CACSSLGLLNQPQHF.